This passage covers 10 T cell receptor beta chains from one sample sequenced in a study of CD8 T cells in ankylosing spondylitis. These receptors' targets are unknown. MiXCR, run by TCRdb on the 5' RACE reads, gives a single entry per CDR3 protein. This table holds 350,000 to 450,000 distinct CDR3 sequences, 25% to 30% found once. The study, taken as a whole, reports: Roughly eight highly homologous variants made up a TCR beta motif that seemed to typify ankylosing spondylitis blood.

The source material was blood, either unsorted or a sorted T cell fraction (not recorded which). These receptors all come from a male donor with ankylosing spondylitis.

In its sample, this clonotype was seen a few times. The chain recombines TRBV6-1 with TRBJ2-3; 11 nucleotides align to TRBD2. The V gene's germline CDR1 is MNHNS and CDR2 SASEGT. The CDR3 extends over 15 amino acids. V lost 6 bases to trimming and J lost 3 bases; unmatched junction nucleotides: 5. CDR3 bases: TGTGCCAGCAGGGAACTAGCGGGAGAAACAGATACGCAGTATTTT. Translating gives CASRELAGETDTQYF.

This clonotype was seen a handful of times. The chain employs TRBV29-1 and TRBJ2-1, with 11 bases lining up with TRBD2. The CDR3 covers 17 residues. CDR1 is SQVTM, CDR2 ANQGSEA, per germline. V shed 3 bases, J shed 1 base, and the junction held 8 bases outside the gene matches. Written as DNA, the CDR3 is TGCAGCGTTGATACTAGCGGGAGTACGCCTTCCTACAATGAGCAGTTCTTC. Translating gives CSVDTSGSTPSYNEQFF.

This clonotype was counted only a few times. The chain recombines TRBV5-1 with TRBJ2-7; tentative D call: TRBD2 (5 bases). The CDR3 totals 14 residues. Germline V gene lookup returns CDR1 SGHRS and CDR2 YFSETQ. The V end was cut by 4 bases, the J end by 6 bases, with 17 bases between. The CDR3 DNA follows: TGCGCCAGCAGCGTAGAACTAGGTAAAGGCGAGCAGTACGTC. Translating gives CASSVELGKGEQYV.

This clonotype has only a few counts. V and J are TRBV24-1 and TRBJ2-3; D is uncertain. CDR3 length: 13 residues. Germline CDR1 reads KGHDR; CDR2 reads SFDVKD. With 4 bases removed from V and 0 bases from J, the gap between germline ends came to 4 bases. The DNA of the CDR3 is TGTGCCACCAGTGAGGCTAGCACAGATACGCAGTATTTT. Its protein product is CATSEASTDTQYF.

This clonotype turned up a few times. The DNA for the CDR3 is TGCAGCGTTGGGAGGGGTGGCACCGGGGAGCTGTTTTTT. This sequence encodes CSVGRGGTGELFF. This rearrangement joins TRBV29-1 to TRBJ2-2; a possible D gene is TRBD2 (6 bases). Trimming removed 4 bases from V and 4 bases from J, with 10 bases in between. The germline CDR1 and CDR2 sequences are SQVTM and ANQGSEA. This CDR3 is 13 amino acids long.

This clonotype was found a few times. The chain combines TRBV20-1 with TRBJ2-1; TRBD2 aligns across 10 bases. V gave up 7 bases and J gave up 7 bases; unmatched junction bases: 13. The CDR3 has 15 amino acids. The V gene's germline CDR1 is DFQATT and CDR2 SNEGSKA (reference sequence). The CDR3, as DNA: TGCAGTGGGGGTGGGGCTAGCGGGAGTATTAATGAGCAGTTCTTC. Protein sequence: CSGGGASGSINEQFF.

The chain links TRBV20-1 to TRBJ1-6; unclear D gene. Trimming removed 5 bases from V and 4 bases from J, with 12 bases in between. Germline V gene data show CDR1 as DFQATT and CDR2 as SNEGSKA (reference sequence). The CDR3 totals 14 residues. The DNA for the CDR3 is TGCAGTGCTTCGGAGCCGGGATATAATTCACCCCTCCACTTT. Translating gives CSASEPGYNSPLHF.

This clonotype was detected only a few times. The chain joins TRBV20-1 to TRBJ2-2, with a weak D call TRBD2 (7 bases). The CDR3 runs to 14 residues. The germline gives CDR1 DFQATT, CDR2 SNEGSKA (reference sequence). Trimming removed 4 bases from V and 6 bases from J, with 15 bases in between. The CDR3 here is CSAIGGPVAGELFF. CDR3 nucleotides: TGCAGTGCTATCGGGGGGCCGGTGGCCGGGGAGCTGTTTTTT.

This clonotype came up a few times. The chain recombines TRBV10-2 with TRBJ2-1; 8 bases match TRBD1. CDR1 is WSHSY and CDR2 is SAAADI in the germline V gene. The CDR3 covers 15 residues. V lost 7 bases and J lost 2; bases outside the gene matches: 7. CDR3 residues: CASKGRGQTYNEQFF. The CDR3 DNA follows: TGCGCCAGCAAGGGCAGGGGGCAGACCTACAATGAGCAGTTCTTC.

The chain combines TRBV11-3 with TRBJ1-1; D may be TRBD1 (5 bases). Deletions cut 5 bases from V and 1 base from J, with 14 bases between. CDR1 and CDR2 (germline): SGHNT, YENEEA. The CDR3 runs 15 residues. The DNA for the CDR3 is TGTGCCAGCAGCGACCCGGGACGGAAGAACACTGAAGCTTTCTTT. Protein product: CASSDPGRKNTEAFF.